Listed below are T cell receptor beta chains from one sample, sequenced in a study of T cells after yellow fever vaccination. TCRdb reanalysed the 5' RACE reads using MiXCR and keeps one entry per CDR3 protein. The sample has about 130,000 distinct CDR3 sequences; approximately 7% are singletons. This specimen was CD4+ T cells sorted from PBMCs, taken more than 8 days after the first yellow fever vaccination. The receptors shown here come from a man aged 18 to 30 who received the YFV17D yellow fever vaccine. CDR3s include the opening cysteine and the closing phenylalanine or tryptophan. Fields, in order: J gene, clone size, V gene, CDR3 protein. A row's size may be missing; if present it is once, few, many or a size class.

J: TRBJ1-1
size: many
V: TRBV20-1
CDR3: CSARVSGEAFF

J: TRBJ1-3
size: many
V: TRBV11-2
CDR3: CASSWTGATGNTIYF

J: TRBJ2-1
size: many
V: TRBV20-1
CDR3: CSALGSSGGRGSYNEQFF

J: TRBJ1-1
size: many
V: TRBV24-1
CDR3: CATRTERNTEAFF

J: TRBJ1-2
size: few
V: TRBV7-2
CDR3: CASSLEARTGVGYTF

J: TRBJ2-5
size: medium-sized
V: TRBV5-1
CDR3: CASSLLGAGETQYF

J: TRBJ2-1
size: many
V: TRBV27
CDR3: CASSHGTDNEQFF

J: TRBJ2-5
size: many
V: TRBV20-1
CDR3: CSATLTRGGQETQYF

J: TRBJ1-4
size: .
V: TRBV7-2
CDR3: CASSPANEKLFF

J: TRBJ1-1
size: many
V: TRBV5-4
CDR3: CASSLDPRGAGGPNTEAFF

J: TRBJ1-5
size: many
V: TRBV4-2
CDR3: CASSQDNPGGNQPQHF

J: TRBJ1-2
size: many
V: TRBV12-3/TRBV12-4
CDR3: CASSYGQSGYTF